These 7 T cell receptor beta chains were all obtained from the same sample, sequenced in a study of post-analysis software for immune sequencing data. General study points: There were five or six TRBV segments more frequent in patients than controls, and TRBV5-6, TRBV5-1 and TRBV20-1 were among them.

Each TCR beta cDNA library carried unique molecular identifiers. One entry per CDR3 protein, called by TCRdb with MiXCR from the PCR reads. The sample carries roughly 540,000 distinct CDR3 sequences, 34% recorded once. Antigens for these TCRs are unknown. The sequencing input was blood. These receptor sequences come from a girl aged 2-17 years with multiple sclerosis.

The J gene is TRBJ1-1, the V gene TRBV29-1; D is perhaps TRBD1 (5 bases). V was shortened by 6 bases and J by 4 bases, with 15 bases between the two germline ends. CDR1 SQVTM and CDR2 ANQGSEA come from the germline V gene. This CDR3 contains 13 residues. This CDR3 reads CSVAGQGGTEAFF. In DNA, the CDR3 is TGCAGCGTGGCTGGGCAGGGAGGCACTGAAGCTTTCTTT.

J is TRBJ1-5 and V is TRBV18; D remains ambiguous. V was shortened by 2 bases and J by 4 bases, with 9 bases between the two germline ends. This CDR3 spans 14 amino acids. Germline loops: CDR1 KGHSH, CDR2 LQKENI. The CDR3 sequence is CASSPGNQNQPQHF. The CDR3 DNA reads TGTGCCAGCTCACCAGGAAATCAGAATCAGCCCCAGCATTTT.

This clonotype was seen repeatedly, ten times or more. The V call is TRBV29-1, the J call TRBJ2-5; TRBD2 might be the D (5 bases). CDR1 is SQVTM, CDR2 ANQGSEA, per germline. With 7 bases removed from V and 0 bases from J, the gap between germline ends came to 12 bases. The CDR3 runs 13 residues. CDR3 loop: CSGGGLYQETQYF. The CDR3 DNA sequence: TGCAGCGGTGGAGGCCTGTACCAAGAGACCCAGTACTTC.

The gene calls are TRBV20-1 and TRBJ1-6; 7 bases are shared with TRBD1. This CDR3 has 14 amino acids. From germline, CDR1 is DFQATT and CDR2 SNEGSKA (reference sequence). V shed 5 bases and J 3 bases; nucleotides not matched to a gene: 4. The CDR3 DNA follows: TGCAGTGCTTACCGGGACAGCTATAATTCACCCCTCCACTTT. Its translation: CSAYRDSYNSPLHF.

This clonotype was found many times. The V gene is TRBV2, the J gene TRBJ2-1; 9 positions match TRBD2. The junction had 4 bases not matched to a gene; V was cut back by 5 bases and J by 5 bases. Germline V gives CDR1 SNHLY, CDR2 FYNNEI. This CDR3 spans 14 amino acids. CDR3 residues: CASSHSGGNNEQFF. In nucleotides, the CDR3 is TGTGCCAGCAGTCATAGCGGGGGCAACAATGAGCAGTTCTTC.

The chain couples TRBV9 to TRBJ2-5; either TRBD1 or TRBD2 may fit D (5 bases each). Between the trimmed V and J ends, which lost 4 bases and 1 base, there was a span of 17 bases. The CDR3 covers 16 residues. The germline V gene encodes CDR1 SGDLS and CDR2 YYNGEE. As DNA, the CDR3 is TGTGCCAGCAGCCCCCAAGGGACGACAGTCCAAGAGACCCAGTACTTC. Protein: CASSPQGTTVQETQYF. Based on the CDR3 plus reference TRBV9 and TRBJ2-5, the full variable domain is DSGVTQTPKHLITATGQRVTLRCSPRSGDLSVYWYQQSLDQGLQFLIQYYNGEERAKGNILERFSAQQFPDLHSELNLSSLELGDSALYFCASSPQGTTVQETQYFGPGTRLLVL.

The sample holds a few counts of this clonotype. V gene TRBV2 combines with J gene TRBJ2-5, with D possibly being TRBD1 (6 bases). The germline V gene has CDR1 SNHLY and CDR2 FYNNEI. The CDR3 contains 11 residues. The V gene lost 5 bases and the J gene lost 12 bases, with 13 bases spanning the gap. The CDR3 coding sequence is TGTGCCAGCAGTCAACACCGGGACAAGTACTTC. Its protein is CASSQHRDKYF.